This T cell receptor (beta chain) was captured by sequencing in a study of shared clonotypes between healthy human individuals (dated by TCRdb to 2020 to 2021). Background for the entire study: The cohort comprised a couple of women and a few men aged 18 to 49 years. To increase sequencing depth and limit assay-specific biases, TCR repertoire library preparation and sequencing were carried out by different laboratories using diverse techniques. Between about 0.8 and 9 billion PBMCs per donor were obtained by leukapheresis. For each donor, three plates each were used for CD4 naive and CD4 memory, two plates were used for CD8 naive, and one plate was used for CD8 memory. Blood TCR repertoires of roughly 5 healthy adults were deeply sequenced to estimate repertoire size and the extent of clonotype sharing between individuals.

The donors were healthy, HIV-negative adults with no recently reported acute infections or vaccinations. Only Caucasian adults living in Nashville, Tennessee, USA were represented among the donors. CD4+ T cells were enriched by magnetic negative selection, after which naive cells were positively selected on CD45RA and the negative fraction was taken as the memory subset. Blood was collected by leukapheresis, and PBMCs were isolated by Ficoll-Histopaque density gradient centrifugation and then cryopreserved in liquid nitrogen vapor phase. Purity and quantity of every magnetically sorted T cell population were checked by analytical flow cytometry. Genomic DNA was isolated from each sorted fraction and quantified by UV absorbance on a Nanodrop 2000c. Using the deep immunoSEQ assay, multiplex PCR amplified TCR CDR3 regions from genomic DNA. Extracted genomic DNA from each cell subset was distributed evenly across all wells of several immunoSEQ 96-well plates, and each plate was treated as a replicate. For sorted subsets, each replicate PCR was loaded with 200 ng genomic DNA, equivalent to 25,000 to 35,000 T cell genomes. Purified libraries were measured with a Qubit 3.0 fluorometer, size-checked on a Bioanalyzer 2100, and measured again with the KAPA Library Quantification kit. Each immunoSEQ 96-well plate was sequenced on its own single-read 150-cycle Illumina NextSeq 550 flow cell. The study's processing was this. Because the immunoSEQ output held only junctional sequences and lacked quality scores, the filtering could not match the filtering applied to full-length reads. To assign V/J genes and CDR3, sequences were annotated against IMGT germline references using PyIR, a Python wrapper for IgBLAST v1.9. Reads were filtered out if the reads had weak V/J assignments (E-value above 1e-6), no CDR3, stop codons, out-of-frame junctions, or ambiguous translated residues. A V3J clonotype was defined by an identical inferred V gene, J gene, and CDR3 amino acid sequence. To compute the percentage overlap between repertoires, the number of shared unique clonotypes was divided by the size of the smaller repertoire. Richness of each repertoire was evaluated using RTK rarefaction, the Chao1 estimator, and Recon v2.1 estimates of unobserved clonotypes. Generation probabilities for all TCRbeta clonotypes obtained by the gDNA method from a handful of donors were computed using OLGA. What TCRdb holds here is the immuneACCESS table cut down to in-frame rearrangements. Part of the clones is not present; checked against another copy, under half of the missing clones reflect an unresolved V gene, and the others are unexplained. V and J calls plus clone size are reproduced from that table; the DNA served to infer D and trimming. Present in this sample are under 2.5 million clones, around 92% of which were seen just once. Approximately 0.39% of the sample belongs to the ten largest clones.

General study outcomes and caveats: Estimated clonotype richness was generally larger for naive than for memory subsets. Sampling was limited to blood, and TCR repertoires in tissue likely differ from TCR repertoires in blood. Incomplete sequencing was indicated by rarefaction of sorted-subset datasets, despite the large sequencing depth. Around 5% of naive CD4, 3.5% of naive CD8, 2.3% of memory CD4, and more than 0.35% of memory CD8 clonotypes were shared across four donors. Clonotypes shared by all four sorted-subset donors showed higher generation probabilities than non-shared clonotypes. The genetic and exposure-history diversity represented was limited by the small number of donors. Based on pairwise subsampling, the degree of clonotype sharing among donors was expected to be affected by sequencing depth.

A note on this clone: Its antigen is not yet known. Nothing much larger sits one base from this clone, and base qualities are not available.

The receptor's source is a man aged 18 to 35 in good health. Some clones in this sample may be carry-over from other donors' samples. Sequencing was performed on naive CD4+ T cells from PBMCs. According to the study, the label for this sample's cell subset or site signals: CD45RA+ positively selected.

In nucleotide form, the sequence is TGTGCCAGCAGTTTCTCGGTCTCAGGGCCAGATACGCAGTATTTT. Translated, this is CASSFSVSGPDTQYF. The rearranged segments are TRBV28 and TRBJ2-3; TRBD1 is a weak D gene call, 5 bases matching. The germline V gene supplies CDR1 MDHEN and CDR2 SYDVKM. The CDR3, cysteine through phenylalanine, is 15 amino acids long. The CDR3 DNA has 45 bases and is translated from base 1. Between the V and J ends, shortened by 3 bases and 4 bases respectively, the junction contains 14 bases.